These 19 T cell receptor beta chains were all obtained from the same sample, sequenced in a study of blood T cell repertoires in COVID-19. TCRdb keeps only in-frame clones here, not all; method: immunoSEQ multiplex PCR. The sample holds about 250,000 clones, around nine tenths seen once. Sequenced: PBMCs or T cells enriched from blood (not recorded which). The source is a woman between 50 and 59 years old who had recovered from COVID-19.

This chain links TRBV29-1 with TRBJ2-1, with D perhaps matching TRBD2 (5 bases). This CDR3 is built from 13 residues. The V end lost 5 bases, the J end lost 7 bases, and 15 bases lay between the germline ends. Germline V gene sequence: CDR1 SQVTM, CDR2 ANQGSEA. The CDR3 nucleotides are TGCAGCGTTTCGGACTCCTTGGGTAATGAGCAGTTCTTC. Translating gives CSVSDSLGNEQFF.

The CDR3 loop reads CASSFSTGIIEAFF. CDR3 DNA sequence: TGTGCCAGCAGTTTTTCGACAGGGATCATTGAAGCTTTCTTT. The chain has TRBV27 and TRBJ1-1; TRBD1 matches at 7 bases. Germline CDR1 MNHEY, CDR2 SMNVEV (reference sequence). The length of the CDR3 is 14 residues. V lost 3 bases and J lost 7; bases outside the gene matches: 8.

V is TRBV2 and J is TRBJ1-2, with TRBD1 as a possible D gene (6 bases). In germline, CDR1 is SNHLY, CDR2 FYNNEI. V was shortened by 5 bases and J by 4 bases, with 11 bases between the two germline ends. The CDR3 covers 13 residues. The CDR3 bases are TGTGCCAGCAGTTCACAGGGTCGCTATGGCTACACCTTC. It yields the protein CASSSQGRYGYTF.

The chain recombines TRBV30 with TRBJ1-5; D remains ambiguous. Germline loops: CDR1 GTSNPN, CDR2 SVGIG (reference sequence). The V gene lost 0 bases and the J gene lost 3 bases, with 9 bases spanning the gap. The CDR3 runs 14 residues. Here the CDR3 reads CAWSVMSDNQPQHF. The CDR3 DNA reads as TGTGCCTGGAGTGTAATGAGTGACAATCAGCCCCAGCATTTT.

The chain uses TRBV28 and TRBJ1-6; D gene uncertain. This CDR3 region has 12 residues. V was clipped by 5 bases and J by 10 bases, with 9 bases between them. The germline gives CDR1 MDHEN, CDR2 SYDVKM. CDR3 nucleotides: TGTGCCAGCAGTCGGTGGGAGTCACCCCTCCACTTT. As protein: CASSRWESPLHF.

The V call is TRBV30, the J call TRBJ2-1; D uncertain. Trimming cost V 2 bases and J 8 bases, with 10 bases left between them. The CDR3 runs 12 residues. Germline CDR1 is GTSNPN and CDR2 is SVGIG (reference sequence). The CDR3 here is CAWSPGGHEQFF. Here the CDR3 DNA reads TGTGCCTGGAGTCCCGGTGGTCATGAGCAGTTCTTC.

In this sample, this clone turned up once. The chain joins TRBV12-3 or TRBV12-4 to TRBJ1-2; D is possibly TRBD1 (5 bases). The CDR3 is 13 amino acids. V was clipped by 5 bases and J by 3 bases, with 10 bases between them. The CDR3 DNA sequence: TGTGCCAGCAGTGTCGGGGGATACTATGGCTACACCTTC. Amino acid sequence: CASSVGGYYGYTF.

The chain links TRBV27 to TRBJ1-2; possibly TRBD1 for D (6 bases). The V end lost 4 bases, the J end lost 8 bases, and 14 bases lay between the germline ends. This CDR3 comprises 13 residues. Germline CDR1 MNHEY, CDR2 SMNVEV (reference sequence). The CDR3 DNA is TGTGCCAGCAGTTACCAGGGGTTGGGCGGCTACACCTTC. Its translation is CASSYQGLGGYTF.

V and J are TRBV20-1 and TRBJ1-2; D is uncertain. The V end was cut by 3 bases, the J end by 6 bases, with 17 bases between. The length of the CDR3 is 14 residues. Germline assignment: CDR1 DFQATT and CDR2 SNEGSKA (reference sequence). In DNA form, the CDR3 reads TGCAGTGCTAGTCGGAGCGCCGACCTCGATGGCTACACCTTC. Amino acids: CSASRSADLDGYTF.

The gene calls are TRBV20-1 and TRBJ1-2; D remains unclear. The CDR3 is 16 residues long. Germline CDR1 and CDR2: DFQATT and SNEGSKA (reference sequence). With 3 bases removed from V and 9 bases from J, the gap between germline ends came to 26 bases. CDR3 in amino acids: CSASSDIHGGGLRYTF. The CDR3 region has the DNA TGCAGTGCTAGTTCCGATATTCACGGTGGCGGATTACGCTACACCTTC.

In the case of this clone: Other DNA sequences in this sample translate to the same CDR3. This sequence joins TRBV28 and TRBJ2-3; 10 positions match TRBD1. J lost 1 base, V lost 6 bases, and 4 bases had no gene match. CDR3 length equals 15 residues. Germline values: CDR1 MDHEN, CDR2 SYDVKM. The DNA for the CDR3 is TGTGCCAGCAGCCTTGGACAGGGGGGCACAGATACGCAGTATTTT. This translates into CASSLGQGGTDTQYF.

This chain connects TRBV11-2 to TRBJ2-5; TRBD2 might be the D (5 bases). Germline V gene lookup returns CDR1 SGHAT and CDR2 FQNNGV. Trimming cost V 2 bases and J 5 bases, with 15 bases left between them. This CDR3 contains 15 residues. The CDR3 DNA is TGTGCCAGCAGCTTAAGCGGTACAGAAGGGGAGACCCAGTACTTC. It codes for CASSLSGTEGETQYF.

This clone has just a few counts. J is TRBJ1-5 and V is TRBV15, with TRBD1 matching 7 bases. CDR3 size: 15 residues. Germline V lookup: CDR1 LNHNV, CDR2 YYDKDF (reference sequence). Trimming cost V 4 bases and J 5 bases; bases outside gene matches: 8. The CDR3 coding sequence is TGTGCCACCAGCAAGGGGACAGATCGGTATCAGCCCCAGCATTTT. This sequence encodes CATSKGTDRYQPQHF.

The chain employs TRBV9 and TRBJ2-1; TRBD1 matches 9 bases. V shed 0 bases, J shed 7 bases, and the junction held 14 bases outside the gene matches. The germline V gene encodes CDR1 SGDLS and CDR2 YYNGEE. The CDR3 length is 18 residues. Here the CDR3 reads CASSVAYRTGTGRNEQFF. The CDR3 DNA follows: TGTGCCAGCAGCGTAGCTTATCGCACGGGGACAGGGCGGAATGAGCAGTTCTTC.

In this sample, this clone turned up once. The chain employs TRBV28 and TRBJ2-7; TRBD1 agrees at 7 bases. Germline trimming cut 5 bases from V and 3 bases from J; bases unmatched to any gene: 10. Germline V gene sequence: CDR1 MDHEN, CDR2 SYDVKM. The CDR3 has 15 residues. This CDR3 is CASSTGQILGYEQYF. CDR3 DNA: TGTGCCAGCAGTACGGGACAGATCTTAGGCTACGAGCAGTACTTC.

The chain combines TRBV18 with TRBJ2-1; 11 nucleotides match TRBD2. CDR1 KGHSH and CDR2 LQKENI come from the germline V gene. The CDR3 extends over 15 amino acids. With 3 bases clipped from V and 6 bases from J, the junction kept 4 bases outside the gene matches. As DNA, the CDR3 is TGTGCCAGCTCACCTGTAGGGACTAGCGGCAATGAGCAGTTCTTC. It specifies CASSPVGTSGNEQFF.

V usage is TRBV6-5 and J usage is TRBJ2-5, with 7 bases identical to TRBD2. The CDR3 sequence is 15 residues long. The trim removed 6 bases at V and 2 bases at J, leaving 9 bases unmatched. Germline V gene sequence: CDR1 MNHEY, CDR2 SVGAGI. The CDR3 DNA reads as TGTGCCAGCAGCAACCGTCCGGGACTACAAGAGACCCAGTACTTC. Its translation: CASSNRPGLQETQYF.

This clone appeared a few times. The chain combines TRBV18 with TRBJ1-6, with TRBD1 matching over 9 bases. Germline lookup yields CDR1 KGHSH and CDR2 LQKENI. V trimming: 6 bases; J trimming: 7 bases; junction bases outside the gene matches: 4. The CDR3 is 14 amino acids. CDR3 DNA sequence: TGTGCCAGCTCGCCAGGGACAGGGAATTCACCCCTCCACTTT. Encoded protein: CASSPGTGNSPLHF.

The V call is TRBV2, the J call TRBJ1-2, with D perhaps matching TRBD1 (6 bases). CDR3 length equals 16 residues. Germline values: CDR1 SNHLY, CDR2 FYNNEI. Trimming took off 2 bases at V and 5 bases at J, with 18 bases between the two ends. CDR3: CASSEFSWGQEYGYTF. The CDR3 DNA reads as TGTGCCAGCAGTGAATTCAGCTGGGGGCAGGAGTATGGCTACACCTTC.